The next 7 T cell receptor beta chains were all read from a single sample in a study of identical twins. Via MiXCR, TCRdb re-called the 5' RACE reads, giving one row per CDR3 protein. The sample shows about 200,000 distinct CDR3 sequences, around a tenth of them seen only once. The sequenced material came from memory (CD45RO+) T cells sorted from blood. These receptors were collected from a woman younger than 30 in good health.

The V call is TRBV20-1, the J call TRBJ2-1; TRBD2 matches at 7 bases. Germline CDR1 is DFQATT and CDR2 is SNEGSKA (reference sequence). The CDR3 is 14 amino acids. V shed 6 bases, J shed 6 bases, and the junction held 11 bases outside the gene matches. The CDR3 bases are TGCAGTGCCAGCGGTCTAGCGGACCGCAATGAGCAGTTCTTC. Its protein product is CSASGLADRNEQFF.

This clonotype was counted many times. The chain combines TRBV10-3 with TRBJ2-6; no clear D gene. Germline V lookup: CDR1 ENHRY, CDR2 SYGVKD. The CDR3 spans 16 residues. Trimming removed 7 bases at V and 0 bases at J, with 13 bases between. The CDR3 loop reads CAITATVTSGANVLTF. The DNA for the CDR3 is TGTGCCATCACCGCCACCGTTACCTCTGGGGCCAACGTCCTGACTTTC.

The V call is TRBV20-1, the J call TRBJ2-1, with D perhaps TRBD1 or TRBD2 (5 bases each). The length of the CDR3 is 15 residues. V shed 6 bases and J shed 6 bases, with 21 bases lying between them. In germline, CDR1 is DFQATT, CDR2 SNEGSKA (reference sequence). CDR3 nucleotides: TGCAGTGCCGGCGACCATTGGGGGATCTCCAATGAGCAGTTCTTC. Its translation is CSAGDHWGISNEQFF.

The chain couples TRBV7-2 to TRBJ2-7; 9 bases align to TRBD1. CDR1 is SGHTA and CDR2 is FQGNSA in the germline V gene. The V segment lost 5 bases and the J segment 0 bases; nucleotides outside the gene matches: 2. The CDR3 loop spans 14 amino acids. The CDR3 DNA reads TGTGCCAGCAGCCGGGACAGGGCCTCCTACGAGCAGTACTTC. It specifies CASSRDRASYEQYF.

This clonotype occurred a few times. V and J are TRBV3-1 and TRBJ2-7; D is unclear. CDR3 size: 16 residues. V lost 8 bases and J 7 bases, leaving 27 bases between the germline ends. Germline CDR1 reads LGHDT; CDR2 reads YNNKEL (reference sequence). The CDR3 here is CASADSLRTEHKEQYF. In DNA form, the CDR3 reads TGTGCCAGCGCAGATTCACTTAGGACCGAGCATAAGGAGCAGTACTTC.

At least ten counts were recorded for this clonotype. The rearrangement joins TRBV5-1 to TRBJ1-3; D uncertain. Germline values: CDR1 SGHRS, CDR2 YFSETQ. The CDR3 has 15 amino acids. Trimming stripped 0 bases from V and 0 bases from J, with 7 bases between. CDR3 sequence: CASSLVFGSGNTIYF. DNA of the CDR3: TGCGCCAGCAGCTTGGTCTTCGGCTCTGGAAACACCATATATTTT.

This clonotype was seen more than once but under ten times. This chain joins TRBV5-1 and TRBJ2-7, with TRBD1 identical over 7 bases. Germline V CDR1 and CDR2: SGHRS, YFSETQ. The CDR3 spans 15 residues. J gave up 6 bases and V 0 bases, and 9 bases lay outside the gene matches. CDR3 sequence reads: CASSLEGGDFGEQYF. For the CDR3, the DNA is TGCGCCAGCAGCTTGGAAGGGGGCGACTTCGGCGAGCAGTACTTC.